The 9 T cell receptor beta chains below come from one sample, sequenced in a study of PD-L1 blockade in urothelial cancer. The assay was immunoSEQ multiplex PCR, and TCRdb's table has in-frame clones only and misses some. The sample consists of about 100,000 clones, about 90% of them appearing once. Sequenced material: PBMCs, taken around atezolizumab (anti-PD-L1) treatment. Every receptor here comes from a woman aged 80 or over with urothelial cancer.

The rearrangement links TRBV5-1 to TRBJ2-5, with D perhaps TRBD2 (6 bases). Germline CDR1 SGHRS, CDR2 YFSETQ. This CDR3 region has 15 residues. V lost 1 base and J lost 0, with 10 bases in between. The CDR3 sequence is CASSLRGTYQETQYF. The CDR3 DNA reads as TGCGCCAGCAGCTTGCGCGGGACTTACCAAGAGACCCAGTACTTC.

This clone was seen more than once but under ten times. The J gene is TRBJ1-4, the V gene TRBV15, with a weak D call TRBD1 (6 bases). Germline CDR1 is LNHNV and CDR2 is YYDKDF (reference sequence). Trimming removed 5 bases at V and 4 bases at J, with 8 bases between. The CDR3 runs 13 residues. CDR3 sequence reads: CATSQGSNEKLFF. As DNA, the CDR3 is TGTGCCACCAGCCAGGGGAGTAATGAAAAACTGTTTTTT.

The J gene is TRBJ1-1, the V gene TRBV9, with D unclear. The CDR3 has 14 amino acids. With 5 bases removed from V and 4 bases from J, the gap between germline ends came to 15 bases. Germline assignment: CDR1 SGDLS and CDR2 YYNGEE. The CDR3 is CASSLEVMSTEAFF. In DNA form, the CDR3 reads TGTGCCAGCAGTTTGGAGGTTATGAGCACTGAAGCTTTCTTT.

The chain couples TRBV5-4 to TRBJ1-3; 7 bases line up with TRBD1. Germline V CDR1 and CDR2: SGHNT, YYREEE (reference sequence). The CDR3 has 17 residues. V lost 9 bases to trimming and J lost 4 bases; unmatched junction nucleotides: 19. CDR3 loop: CAIGNRDSGVRGNTIYF. Written as DNA, the CDR3 is TGTGCCATCGGAAACCGGGACAGTGGTGTGAGGGGAAACACCATATATTTT.

The chain combines TRBV27 with TRBJ1-4, with D uncertain. The CDR3 is 16 amino acids. CDR1 and CDR2 (germline): MNHEY, SMNVEV (reference sequence). Trimming stripped 4 bases from V and 1 base from J, with 13 bases between. The CDR3 nucleotides read TGTGCCAGCAGTTCGTCATCAGTTGGAACTAATGAAAAACTGTTTTTT. This gives the protein CASSSSSVGTNEKLFF.

The CDR3 DNA follows: TGTGCCAGTAGTATTAGAACCAATGAGCAGTTCTTC. As protein: CASSIRTNEQFF. This chain connects TRBV19 to TRBJ2-1; no definite D call. The CDR3 has 12 amino acids. Germline-derived CDR1 and CDR2 are LNHDA and SQIVND (reference sequence). V was shortened by 3 bases and J by 6 bases, with 6 bases between the two germline ends.

The chain couples TRBV19 to TRBJ2-1; D gene unclear. This CDR3 spans 14 amino acids. Between the trimmed V and J ends, which lost 5 bases and 0 bases, there was a span of 8 bases. Germline V CDR1 and CDR2: LNHDA, SQIVND (reference sequence). The CDR3: CASSVGSSYNEQFF. The CDR3 nucleotides read TGTGCCAGTAGTGTAGGTAGCTCCTACAATGAGCAGTTCTTC.

This chain connects TRBV7-3 to TRBJ2-2; D unclear. Germline values: CDR1 SGHTA, CDR2 FQGTGA. There are 13 residues in the CDR3. Trimming took off 5 bases at V and 6 bases at J, with 10 bases between the two ends. The CDR3 reads CASSNLAAGELFF. The CDR3 DNA follows: TGTGCCAGCAGCAACTTAGCTGCCGGGGAGCTGTTTTTT.

This chain joins TRBV19 and TRBJ2-1; 9 bases map to TRBD1. V was pared by 5 bases and J by 6 bases, with 11 bases of the junction left unmatched. CDR3 length: 16 amino acids. Per germline, CDR1 LNHDA and CDR2 SQIVND (reference sequence). The CDR3 DNA follows: TGTGCCAGTAGTCCCCCGGGACAGGGTGGGATCAATGAGCAGTTCTTC. Its protein is CASSPPGQGGINEQFF.